The 20 T cell receptor beta chains below all came from one sample that was sequenced in a study of cytomegalovirus exposure and HLA in healthy donors. The PCR made use of 60 Vbeta and 13 Jbeta primers. The data were produced by immunoSEQ multiplex PCR, yet TCRdb's version contains in-frame clones alone and is incomplete. The sample has 160,000 or so clones, approximately 80% seen once. Input material: PBMCs. The receptors were sampled from a woman aged 40 to 50 in good health and CMV-seropositive.

This chain joins TRBV7-2 and TRBJ2-3, with TRBD2 matching over 9 bases. Germline assignment: CDR1 SGHTA and CDR2 FQGNSA. The CDR3 consists of 15 residues. The V and J ends lost 2 bases and 3 bases, in that order; junction bases with no gene match: 3. CDR3 in amino acids: CASSLNLAGTDTQYF. Written as DNA, the CDR3 is TGTGCCAGCAGCTTAAACCTAGCGGGGACAGATACGCAGTATTTT. The full variable domain, with the rest looked up from reference TRBV7-2 and TRBJ2-3, is GAGVSQSPSNKVTEKGKDVELRCDPISGHTALYWYRQSLGQGLEFLIYFQGNSAPDKSGLPSDRFSAERTGGSVSTLTIQRTQQEDSAVYLCASSLNLAGTDTQYFGPGTRLTVL.

This chain joins TRBV19 and TRBJ2-7; the D gene is possibly TRBD1 (5 bases). Between the trimmed V and J ends, which lost 3 bases and 0 bases, there was a span of 9 bases. The CDR3 loop spans 14 amino acids. Germline-derived CDR1 and CDR2 are LNHDA and SQIVND (reference sequence). The CDR3 sequence is CASSIAGNSYEQYF. The CDR3 region has the DNA TGTGCCAGTAGTATCGCAGGGAACTCCTACGAGCAGTACTTC.

This chain connects TRBV2 to TRBJ1-5; D not resolved. V was cut by 5 bases and J by 5 bases, with 10 bases left in between. CDR1 is SNHLY and CDR2 is FYNNEI in the germline V gene. This CDR3 contains 13 residues. The CDR3: CASSPGIYQPQHF. The CDR3 DNA reads TGTGCCAGCAGTCCGGGTATTTATCAGCCCCAGCATTTT. Drawing the rest from reference TRBV2 and TRBJ1-5, the complete variable domain is EPEVTQTPSHQVTQMGQEVILRCVPISNHLYFYWYRQILGQKVEFLVSFYNNEISEKSEIFDDQFSVERPDGSNFTLKIRSTKLEDSAMYFCASSPGIYQPQHFGDGTRLSIL.

This rearrangement joins TRBV14 to TRBJ1-1; the D gene is possibly TRBD1 (5 bases). This CDR3 contains 14 residues. The V end lost 2 bases, the J end lost 5 bases, and 12 bases lay between the germline ends. Per germline, CDR1 SGHDN and CDR2 FVKESK. CDR3 in amino acids: CASSQLSGLTEAFF. DNA for the CDR3: TGTGCCAGCAGCCAATTGTCAGGGTTAACTGAAGCTTTCTTT.

The V gene is TRBV5-4, the J gene TRBJ2-3; 8 bases fit TRBD2. Germline lookup yields CDR1 SGHNT and CDR2 YYREEE (reference sequence). V shed 4 bases, J shed 3 bases, and the junction held 4 bases outside the gene matches. The CDR3 spans 14 residues. The CDR3 is CASSQAGGTDTQYF. The CDR3 nucleotides are TGTGCCAGCAGCCAGGCGGGGGGTACAGATACGCAGTATTTT.

This chain joins TRBV29-1 and TRBJ2-3, with D possibly TRBD2 on 5 matching bases. CDR1 SQVTM and CDR2 ANQGSEA come from the germline V gene. The CDR3 is made up of 13 amino acids. CDR3 residues: CSSLTGSTDTQYF. The CDR3 DNA is TGCAGTTCCCTCACGGGGAGCACAGATACGCAGTATTTT.

This clone appeared once. This chain links TRBV5-1 with TRBJ2-3; the D gene is possibly TRBD1 (6 bases). CDR1 is SGHRS and CDR2 is YFSETQ in the germline V gene. The CDR3 contains 12 residues. With 4 bases removed from V and 5 bases from J, the gap between germline ends came to 8 bases. CDR3 DNA sequence: TGCGCCAGCAGCGTGACAGGAGATACGCAGTATTTT. Residues: CASSVTGDTQYF.

The J gene is TRBJ1-1, the V gene TRBV7-2, with a possible D match to TRBD1 (5 bases). V was clipped by 5 bases and J by 5 bases, with 18 bases between them. Germline lookup yields CDR1 SGHTA and CDR2 FQGNSA. The CDR3 totals 15 residues. The CDR3 DNA sequence: TGTGCCAGCAGCCCCCTGGGGCGGGGGGGAACTGAAGCTTTCTTT. Amino acid sequence: CASSPLGRGGTEAFF.

This chain joins TRBV25-1 and TRBJ2-7, with TRBD2 matching 7 bases. CDR3 length: 13 amino acids. CDR1 and CDR2 from the germline V gene are MGHDK and SYGVNS. V lost 4 bases, J lost 4 bases, and 4 bases stayed unmatched. The CDR3 sequence is CASSVGGVYEQYF. CDR3 nucleotide sequence: TGTGCCAGCAGTGTGGGGGGGGTTTACGAGCAGTACTTC.

The gene calls are TRBV18 and TRBJ2-3; 13 bases fit TRBD2. CDR1 KGHSH and CDR2 LQKENI come from the germline V gene. Trimming at V came to 5 bases and at J to 7 bases, leaving 6 bases not matched to a gene. CDR3 length: 15 residues. The CDR3 region is CASSTMTSGGNTQYF. The CDR3 region has the DNA TGTGCCAGCTCAACGATGACTAGCGGGGGGAATACGCAGTATTTT.

J is TRBJ2-1 and V is TRBV18, with 7 nucleotides matching TRBD1. CDR3 size: 14 residues. Looked up from germline, CDR1 is KGHSH and CDR2 is LQKENI. V gave up 2 bases and J gave up 6 bases; unmatched junction bases: 4. The chain's CDR3 is CASSPRQGGNEQFF. CDR3 bases: TGTGCCAGCTCACCAAGACAGGGTGGCAATGAGCAGTTCTTC.

This chain uses TRBV7-9 with TRBJ2-4, with TRBD1 matching 8 bases. CDR1 SEHNR and CDR2 FQNEAQ come from the germline V gene (reference sequence). J was trimmed by 2 bases and V by 2 bases; bases with no gene match: 8. The CDR3 extends over 17 amino acids. The CDR3 loop reads CASSLLGSGGSKNIQYF. In DNA form, the CDR3 reads TGTGCCAGCAGCTTATTGGGGTCAGGGGGCTCCAAAAACATTCAGTACTTC.

This chain connects TRBV7-2 to TRBJ2-3; perhaps TRBD2 as D (5 bases). Trimming removed 2 bases from V and 3 bases from J, with 9 bases in between. The CDR3 runs to 14 residues. Germline CDR1 reads SGHTA; CDR2 reads FQGNSA. The CDR3 region has the DNA TGTGCCAGCAGCTTACGCCCGGGAACAGATACGCAGTATTTT. Protein sequence: CASSLRPGTDTQYF.

This chain links TRBV30 with TRBJ2-3; 8 bases agree with TRBD1. This CDR3 region has 16 residues. Per germline, CDR1 GTSNPN and CDR2 SVGIG (reference sequence). With V trimmed by 8 bases and J by 4 bases, 17 bases remained unmatched. The CDR3 loop reads CARGTGEFKGADTQYF. The DNA of the CDR3 is TGTGCCCGGGGGACAGGAGAATTTAAGGGGGCAGATACGCAGTATTTT.

V gene TRBV29-1 combines with J gene TRBJ1-2; maybe TRBD1 (5 bases). The germline gives CDR1 SQVTM, CDR2 ANQGSEA. The ends were cut back, 3 bases at V and 2 bases at J, with 10 bases in the middle. The CDR3 sequence is 13 residues long. CDR3 protein: CSVDGQGNYGYTF. DNA for the CDR3: TGCAGCGTTGATGGTCAGGGAAACTATGGCTACACCTTC.

The chain joins TRBV19 to TRBJ1-2; TRBD1 matches 8 bases. The germline CDR1 and CDR2 sequences are LNHDA and SQIVND (reference sequence). The junction had 7 bases not matched to a gene; V was cut back by 0 bases and J by 10 bases. This CDR3 has 14 amino acids. The DNA of the CDR3 is TGTGCCAGTAGTATAGACCACCAACAGGGGGTCTACACCTTC. Protein product: CASSIDHQQGVYTF. The variable domain in full, with the rest retrieved from reference TRBV19 and TRBJ1-2, is DGGITQSPKYLFRKEGQNVTLSCEQNLNHDAMYWYRQDPGQGLRLIYYSQIVNDFQKGDIAEGYSVSREKKESFPLTVTSAQKNPTAFYLCASSIDHQQGVYTFGSGTRLTVV.

The chain carries TRBV9 and TRBJ2-3, with 7 bases lining up with TRBD2. The V gene end was trimmed by 5 bases and the J gene end by 5 bases; junction bases not matched to a gene: 5. The germline CDR1 and CDR2 sequences are SGDLS and YYNGEE. The CDR3 has 13 amino acids. CDR3 sequence (DNA): TGTGCCAGCAGGGGGGGGTTTGGAGATACGCAGTATTTT. Protein product: CASRGGFGDTQYF.

This chain joins TRBV2 and TRBJ2-5, with D hard to call. The V end lost 4 bases, the J end lost 4 bases, and 7 bases lay between the germline ends. CDR1 SNHLY and CDR2 FYNNEI come from the germline V gene. The CDR3 consists of 12 residues. The CDR3 DNA reads TGTGCCAGCAGTGTCGGCGGAGAGACCCAGTACTTC. Protein: CASSVGGETQYF.

V gene TRBV4-3 combines with J gene TRBJ1-6; TRBD1 matches 9 bases. CDR1 and CDR2 (germline): LGHNA, YSLEER. The ends lost 2 bases at V and 7 bases at J; junction bases unmatched: 12. CDR3 length: 18 residues. The CDR3 sequence is CASSQKSGTGGLNSPLHF. For the CDR3, the DNA is TGCGCCAGCAGCCAAAAATCAGGAACAGGGGGCTTGAATTCACCCCTCCACTTT.

The chain employs TRBV19 and TRBJ1-2; tentative D call: TRBD1 (6 bases). This CDR3 has 16 amino acids. Trimming took 7 bases from V and 3 from J, leaving 21 bases between them. Germline assignment: CDR1 LNHDA and CDR2 SQIVND (reference sequence). CDR3 sequence (DNA): TGTGCCAGTATCAGGTCGGGTCAGGGGAAGCACTATGGCTACACCTTC. Its translation is CASIRSGQGKHYGYTF.